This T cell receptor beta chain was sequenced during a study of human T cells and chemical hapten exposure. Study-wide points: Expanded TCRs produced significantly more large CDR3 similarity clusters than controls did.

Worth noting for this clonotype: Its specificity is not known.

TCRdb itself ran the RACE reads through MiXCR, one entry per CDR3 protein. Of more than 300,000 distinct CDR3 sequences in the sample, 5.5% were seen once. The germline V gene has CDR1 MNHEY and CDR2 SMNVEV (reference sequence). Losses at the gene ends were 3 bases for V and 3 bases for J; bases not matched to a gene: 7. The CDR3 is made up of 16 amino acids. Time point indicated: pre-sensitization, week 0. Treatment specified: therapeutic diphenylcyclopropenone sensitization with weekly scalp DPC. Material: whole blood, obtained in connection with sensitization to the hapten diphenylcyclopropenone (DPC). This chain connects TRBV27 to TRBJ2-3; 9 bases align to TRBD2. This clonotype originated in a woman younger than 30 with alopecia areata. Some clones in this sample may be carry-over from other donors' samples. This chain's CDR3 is CASSLLAGTRTDTQYF. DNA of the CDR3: TGTGCCAGCAGTTTGCTAGCGGGGACACGAACAGATACGCAGTATTTT.